This TCR beta chain emerged from a study of PD-L1 blockade in urothelial cancer. The sample's time point: pretreatment peripheral blood. Per patient, between 1 and 8 samples were collected at pretreatment and on-treatment time points. Whole-study findings and limits: For durable-benefit patients, tumor-associated blood clones expanded more at 3 weeks.

Trimming pared 5 bases from V and 6 bases from J, leaving 17 bases between. Per the germline V gene, CDR1 is LNHDA and CDR2 is SQIVND (reference sequence). The length of the CDR3 is 14 residues. Each PCR received spiked synthetic TCR analog templates. Repertoires were generated with immunoSEQ multiplex PCR, while TCRdb's copy carries only in-frame clones and drops some. This table has some 80,000 clones, around four fifths appearing once. In regard to this clone: The target antigen is unknown.

The chain recombines TRBV19 with TRBJ2-7, with D tentatively TRBD2 (6 bases). The sequenced sample was PBMCs, obtained around atezolizumab (anti-PD-L1) treatment. The receptor's source is a man aged 40-50 years with urothelial cancer. CDR3 nucleotides: TGTGCCAGTAGTTTCCCTGGAGGGGTATCCGAGCAGTACTTC. Protein product: CASSFPGGVSEQYF.